Following are 5 T cell receptor beta chains from one sample sequenced in a study of T cells after yellow fever vaccination. TCRdb reprocessed the 5' RACE reads with MiXCR, giving one entry per CDR3 protein. There are some 320,000 distinct CDR3 sequences in the sample; about 10% occur only once, and about 3% lies in the top ten. Source: CD4+ T cells sorted from PBMCs, taken 45 days after the yellow fever booster vaccination. Receptors originate from a man younger than 30 who received the YFV17D yellow fever vaccine.

This clonotype was recorded a few times. This chain uses TRBV19 with TRBJ2-2, with 9 bases matching TRBD2. The trim removed 3 bases at V and 5 bases at J, leaving 10 bases unmatched. The CDR3 spans 17 residues. CDR1 is LNHDA and CDR2 is SQIVND in the germline V gene (reference sequence). CDR3: CASSIVAGGLKTGELFF. CDR3 in DNA: TGTGCCAGTAGTATTGTTGCGGGGGGGCTGAAGACCGGGGAGCTGTTTTTT.

V usage is TRBV7-9 and J usage is TRBJ2-7, with 9 bases fitting TRBD1. With V trimmed by 6 bases and J by 1 base, 10 bases remained unmatched. This CDR3 region has 16 residues. Germline V lookup: CDR1 SEHNR, CDR2 FQNEAQ (reference sequence). The DNA for the CDR3 is TGTGCCAGCAGTCCATCAGACAGGGGGGATTCCTACGAGCAGTACTTC. It is translated as CASSPSDRGDSYEQYF.

In this sample, this clonotype turned up a few times. The J gene is TRBJ2-5, the V gene TRBV18; 14 positions match TRBD2. CDR3 length: 18 residues. Trimming at V came to 2 bases and at J to 0 bases, leaving 5 bases not matched to a gene. Germline CDR1 is KGHSH and CDR2 is LQKENI. The CDR3 loop reads CASSPWRTSGGNQETQYF. The CDR3 DNA reads TGTGCCAGCTCACCATGGAGGACTAGCGGGGGGAACCAAGAGACCCAGTACTTC. Full variable domain (remainder filled in from reference TRBV18 and TRBJ2-5): NAGVMQNPRHLVRRRGQEARLRCSPMKGHSHVYWYRQLPEEGLKFMVYLQKENIIDESGMPKERFSAEFPKEGPSILRIQQVVRGDSAAYFCASSPWRTSGGNQETQYFGPGTRLLVL.

This clonotype was seen ten or more times. The V and J genes are TRBV7-2 and TRBJ2-1, with TRBD1 matching over 11 bases. This CDR3 comprises 13 residues. Germline-derived CDR1 and CDR2 are SGHTA and FQGNSA. Germline trimming cut 3 bases from V and 15 bases from J; bases unmatched to any gene: 7. The CDR3 nucleotides read TGTGCCAGCAGCTTTCATGGACAGGGGGCCGCGTTCTTC. Protein: CASSFHGQGAAFF.

V usage is TRBV27 and J usage is TRBJ2-1; TRBD2 aligns across 12 bases. The CDR3 loop spans 15 amino acids. J lost 8 bases, V lost 8 bases, and 10 bases had no gene match. CDR1 is MNHEY and CDR2 is SMNVEV in the germline V gene (reference sequence). The CDR3 DNA sequence: TGTGCCAGCCTCCCCCTAGCGGGGGGGCCTTATGAGCAGTTCTTC. This codes for CASLPLAGGPYEQFF.